This T cell receptor (beta chain) is from a study of blood T cell repertoires in COVID-19. About the study: From the United States, Italy and Spain came samples of acute and convalescent COVID-19. PBMCs, B-cell-depleted T cells, or T cells provided the cDNA or gDNA that made up the material.

Per the authors' pipeline: Cell counts per sample came from amplifying reference gene primers. Clones were sequenced by immunoSEQ multiplex PCR, and TCRdb holds only the in-frame ones, with some missing. V, J and clone size are taken as reported in that table, and D and trimming were inferred from the DNA itself. The sample lists over 130,000 clones; approximately 78% were seen once. The length of the CDR3 is 13 residues. Losses at the gene ends were 9 bases for V and 8 bases for J; bases not matched to a gene: 6. The germline gives CDR1 KGHDR, CDR2 SFDVKD. The chain joins TRBV24-1 to TRBJ1-4; 9 bases are a match to TRBD1. The sample comprised peripheral blood. The TCR originated in a woman older than 75 with acute or convalescent COVID-19. The CDR3 here is CATRRDRVEKLFF. The DNA for the CDR3 is TGTGCCACCCGCCGGGACAGGGTGGAAAAACTGTTTTTT.